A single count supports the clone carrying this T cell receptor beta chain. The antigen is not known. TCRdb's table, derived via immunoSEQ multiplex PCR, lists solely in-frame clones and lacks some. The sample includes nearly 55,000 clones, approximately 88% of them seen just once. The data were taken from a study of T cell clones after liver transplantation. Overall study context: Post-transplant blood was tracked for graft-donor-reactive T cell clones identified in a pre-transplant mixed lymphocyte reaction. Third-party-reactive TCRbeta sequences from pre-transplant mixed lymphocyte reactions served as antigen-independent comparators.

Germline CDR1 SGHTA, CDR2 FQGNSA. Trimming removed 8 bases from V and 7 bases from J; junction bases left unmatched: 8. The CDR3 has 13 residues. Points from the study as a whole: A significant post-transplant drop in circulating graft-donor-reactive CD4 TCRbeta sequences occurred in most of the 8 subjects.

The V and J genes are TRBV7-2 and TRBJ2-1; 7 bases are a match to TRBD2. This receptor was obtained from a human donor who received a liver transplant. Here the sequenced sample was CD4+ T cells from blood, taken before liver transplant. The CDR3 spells CASCREVINEQFF. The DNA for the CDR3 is TGTGCCAGCTGTCGGGAGGTTATAAATGAGCAGTTCTTC.